This TCR beta chain was documented in a study of T cell changes during pregnancy in multiple sclerosis. This CDR3 is 18 amino acids long. The ends lost 6 bases at V and 7 bases at J; junction bases unmatched: 22. Per germline, CDR1 SGHAT and CDR2 FQNNGV. Sequencing used immunoSEQ multiplex PCR; TCRdb keeps in-frame clones, though not all of them. The data contain tens of thousands of clones, 90% to 95% of them singletons. This specimen consisted of peripheral blood, obtained in the second trimester of pregnancy. This chain links TRBV11-2 with TRBJ1-2; 8 bases map to TRBD1. The TCR originated in a female donor with multiple sclerosis, enrolled in a pregnancy study. CDR3 region: CASRTIRPRQDRAAGYTF. For the CDR3, the DNA is TGTGCCAGCAGAACCATCCGCCCTAGACAGGACAGGGCGGCTGGCTACACCTTC.